This entry describes one T cell receptor beta chain. Its antigen is undetermined. CDR1 is SGHVS, CDR2 FQNEAQ, per germline. V lost 4 bases, J lost 2 bases, and 7 bases stayed unmatched. The CDR3 covers 15 residues. The data originate from a study of cytomegalovirus exposure and HLA in healthy donors. Overall study: The roughly 130 validation repertoires used the same platform as the roughly 700 first-cohort repertoires (as reported by a later analysis). Study outcomes and limitations: According to reports, the classifier identified cytomegalovirus status with high specificity and sensitivity. The authors confirmed in vitro that three CMV-associated chains were specific for CMV antigens. Subsequent analysis found a tendency for first-cohort TCR clusters to co-occur within the approximately 130 validation repertoires.

Sequenced by immunoSEQ multiplex PCR; TCRdb stores in-frame clones only, minus some. Of about 200,000 clones in the sample, 84% were seen once. The source material was PBMCs. The TCR originated in a woman younger than 45 in good health and CMV-seropositive. The chain uses TRBV7-8 and TRBJ2-7; 8 bases agree with TRBD2. CDR3 sequence reads: CASSSPLAAPYEQYF. The DNA of the CDR3 is TGTGCCAGCAGCTCCCCACTAGCGGCCCCCTACGAGCAGTACTTC.